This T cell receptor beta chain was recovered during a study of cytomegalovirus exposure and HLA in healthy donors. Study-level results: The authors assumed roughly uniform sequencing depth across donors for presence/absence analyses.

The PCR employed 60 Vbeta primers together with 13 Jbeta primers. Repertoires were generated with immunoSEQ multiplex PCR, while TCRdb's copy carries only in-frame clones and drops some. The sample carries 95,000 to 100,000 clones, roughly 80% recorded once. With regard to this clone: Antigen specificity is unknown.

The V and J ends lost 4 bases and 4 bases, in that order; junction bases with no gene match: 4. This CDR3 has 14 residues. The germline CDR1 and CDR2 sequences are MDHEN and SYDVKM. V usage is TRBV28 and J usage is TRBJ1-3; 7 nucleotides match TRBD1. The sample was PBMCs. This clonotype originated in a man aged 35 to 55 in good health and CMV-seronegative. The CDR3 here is CASSSPTGGNTIYF. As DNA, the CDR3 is TGTGCCAGCAGTTCCCCGACAGGGGGAAACACCATATATTTT.